Listed below are T cell receptor beta chains from one sample, sequenced in a study of control samples from healthy donors and cancer patients. Libraries were prepared by immunoSEQ multiplex PCR; TCRdb keeps only in-frame clonotypes and omits some of them. The sample includes about 250,000 clones, almost 85% of them seen just once. The sequenced material came from PBMCs. These receptors all come from a woman aged 55-70 years with lung cancer. Each CDR3 is given with its conserved first and last residue. Each record gives: V gene, clone size, J gene, D gene, CDR3 DNA, CDR3 protein. The D gene is left open where the match is weak. Only some rows state a clone size, as once, few, many or a class for expanded clones.

v_call: TRBV3-1/TRBV3-2
clone_size: NA
j_call: TRBJ2-3
d_call: TRBD2
cdr3_nt: TGTGCCAGCAGTGGCACTAGCGGGGGAGAAAGGGGCGGTCTGTTAGATACGCAGTATTTT
cdr3_aa: CASSGTSGGERGGLLDTQYF

v_call: TRBV9
clone_size: NA
j_call: TRBJ2-4
d_call: NA
cdr3_nt: TGTGCCAGCAGCCAAGGATGGGGGCTCTCCAAAAACATTCAGTACTTC
cdr3_aa: CASSQGWGLSKNIQYF

v_call: TRBV5-1
clone_size: NA
j_call: TRBJ1-3
d_call: NA
cdr3_nt: TGCGCCAGCAGCTTTGACAATCGGAACACCATATATTTT
cdr3_aa: CASSFDNRNTIYF

v_call: TRBV6-6
clone_size: NA
j_call: TRBJ1-2
d_call: NA
cdr3_nt: TGTGCCAGCAGCAAAGGACATCTCTATGGCTACACCTTC
cdr3_aa: CASSKGHLYGYTF

v_call: TRBV12-3/TRBV12-4
clone_size: NA
j_call: TRBJ1-1
d_call: TRBD1
cdr3_nt: TGTGCCAGTAAGGGACAGCTGAACACTGAAGCTTTCTTT
cdr3_aa: CASKGQLNTEAFF

v_call: TRBV6-5
clone_size: once
j_call: TRBJ1-1
d_call: TRBD1
cdr3_nt: TGTGCCAGCAGTAAGACCGGGACAGGGCCTGAAGCTTTCTTT
cdr3_aa: CASSKTGTGPEAFF

v_call: TRBV19
clone_size: NA
j_call: TRBJ1-4
d_call: TRBD1
cdr3_nt: TGTGCCAGTAGTGCCAACAGGGGGGGAGAAAAACTGTTTTTT
cdr3_aa: CASSANRGGEKLFF

v_call: TRBV7-9
clone_size: once
j_call: TRBJ2-1
d_call: NA
cdr3_nt: TGTGCCAGCAGCTTAGCGGGCTTCGTGAGCTCCTACAATGAGCAGTTCTTC
cdr3_aa: CASSLAGFVSSYNEQFF

v_call: TRBV27
clone_size: NA
j_call: TRBJ2-1
d_call: NA
cdr3_nt: TGTGCCAGCAGTTTTACCGGGGGGCTCTACAATGAGCAGTTCTTC
cdr3_aa: CASSFTGGLYNEQFF

v_call: TRBV10-3
clone_size: NA
j_call: TRBJ2-5
d_call: TRBD2
cdr3_nt: TGTGCCATCAGCGATCCTATGGGACTAGCGGGGGGGCGGGAGACCCAGTACTTC
cdr3_aa: CAISDPMGLAGGRETQYF

v_call: TRBV2
clone_size: NA
j_call: TRBJ2-7
d_call: NA
cdr3_nt: TGTGCCAGCACAGGGGAGTCATCCGAGCAGTACTTC
cdr3_aa: CASTGESSEQYF

v_call: TRBV27
clone_size: NA
j_call: TRBJ1-3
d_call: NA
cdr3_nt: TGTGCCAGCAGTGACCGGGGTCTCCCCCCGAGAAACACCATATATTTT
cdr3_aa: CASSDRGLPPRNTIYF

v_call: TRBV28
clone_size: NA
j_call: TRBJ1-5
d_call: TRBD1
cdr3_nt: TGTGCCAGCAAAACAGGGGGGGTTAGCAATCAGCCCCAGCATTTT
cdr3_aa: CASKTGGVSNQPQHF

v_call: TRBV7-9
clone_size: NA
j_call: TRBJ1-1
d_call: NA
cdr3_nt: TGTGCCAGCAGCACGACAGGGAACACTGAAGCTTTCTTT
cdr3_aa: CASSTTGNTEAFF

v_call: TRBV27
clone_size: NA
j_call: TRBJ2-2
d_call: NA
cdr3_nt: TGTGCCAGCAGTCCTAGGACACAGCTCTACACCGGGGAGCTGTTTTTT
cdr3_aa: CASSPRTQLYTGELFF

v_call: TRBV2
clone_size: NA
j_call: TRBJ2-7
d_call: TRBD2
cdr3_nt: TGTGCCAGCACCGTAGCGGGAGGATCCGACGAGCAGTACTTC
cdr3_aa: CASTVAGGSDEQYF

v_call: TRBV5-1
clone_size: few
j_call: TRBJ2-1
d_call: NA
cdr3_nt: TGCGCCAGCAGCCCTACGGGGGCGGGTCCTTACAATGAGCAGTTCTTC
cdr3_aa: CASSPTGAGPYNEQFF

v_call: TRBV18
clone_size: NA
j_call: TRBJ1-4
d_call: NA
cdr3_nt: TGTGCCAGCTCACAGGGATTGACTAATGAAAAACTGTTTTTT
cdr3_aa: CASSQGLTNEKLFF

v_call: TRBV18
clone_size: once
j_call: TRBJ2-1
d_call: TRBD1
cdr3_nt: TGTGCCAGCTCACCCCGGGACAGGCTCACCTACAATGAGCAGTTCTTC
cdr3_aa: CASSPRDRLTYNEQFF

v_call: TRBV19
clone_size: NA
j_call: TRBJ2-3
d_call: NA
cdr3_nt: TGTGCCACAACCCCAGGGTCGATAGATACGCAGTATTTT
cdr3_aa: CATTPGSIDTQYF

v_call: TRBV6-5
clone_size: NA
j_call: TRBJ2-5
d_call: TRBD1
cdr3_nt: TGTGCCAGCAGTACGGGACAGGGAGCAGGAGAGACCCAGTACTTC
cdr3_aa: CASSTGQGAGETQYF

v_call: TRBV21-1
clone_size: NA
j_call: TRBJ2-5
d_call: NA
cdr3_nt: TGTGCCGGAAGGGGCTTCAAGAGGGGACACCAAGAGACCCAGTACTTC
cdr3_aa: CAGRGFKRGHQETQYF

v_call: TRBV19
clone_size: NA
j_call: TRBJ1-1
d_call: NA
cdr3_nt: TGTGCCAGTAGTCCCCAGAGCCGTATGAACACTGAAGCTTTCTTT
cdr3_aa: CASSPQSRMNTEAFF

v_call: TRBV28
clone_size: NA
j_call: TRBJ2-1
d_call: TRBD2
cdr3_nt: TGTGCCAGCACAGGAAGCGGGAGGGCAGGGAATGAGCAGTTCTTC
cdr3_aa: CASTGSGRAGNEQFF

v_call: TRBV29-1
clone_size: NA
j_call: TRBJ2-1
d_call: NA
cdr3_nt: TGCAGCGTTGAAGAGGGGGCGCCCGGTCCTGAGCAGTTCTTC
cdr3_aa: CSVEEGAPGPEQFF

v_call: TRBV10-3
clone_size: NA
j_call: TRBJ2-3
d_call: NA
cdr3_nt: TGTGCCATCAGTGATGTTAGCGGAGGGATGGGGACGCAGTATTTT
cdr3_aa: CAISDVSGGMGTQYF

v_call: TRBV7-2
clone_size: NA
j_call: TRBJ2-2
d_call: NA
cdr3_nt: TGTGCCAGCAGCGCCCAAGACGGTAACACCGGGGAGCTGTTTTTT
cdr3_aa: CASSAQDGNTGELFF

v_call: TRBV18
clone_size: NA
j_call: TRBJ1-2
d_call: TRBD1
cdr3_nt: TGTGCCAGCTCACCCGGACAGGGGGTTCGGAACTATGGCTACACCTTC
cdr3_aa: CASSPGQGVRNYGYTF

v_call: TRBV18
clone_size: NA
j_call: TRBJ1-6
d_call: TRBD1
cdr3_nt: TGTGCCAGCTCACCCGGGACAGGGAATGGATCACCCCTCCACTTT
cdr3_aa: CASSPGTGNGSPLHF

v_call: TRBV7-3
clone_size: NA
j_call: TRBJ2-7
d_call: NA
cdr3_nt: TGTGCCAGCAGCTTAAGACCCGCCGGGGAGCAGTACTTC
cdr3_aa: CASSLRPAGEQYF

v_call: TRBV28
clone_size: NA
j_call: TRBJ2-7
d_call: NA
cdr3_nt: TGTGCCAGCATGGACTTTACCTCCTACGAGCAGTACTTC
cdr3_aa: CASMDFTSYEQYF

v_call: TRBV4-1
clone_size: NA
j_call: TRBJ1-5
d_call: NA
cdr3_nt: TGCGCCAGCAGCCAACTAGCCCGCAATCAGCCCCAGCATTTT
cdr3_aa: CASSQLARNQPQHF

v_call: TRBV6-5
clone_size: NA
j_call: TRBJ2-1
d_call: TRBD2
cdr3_nt: TGTGCCAGCAGTTACTGGGGGGGATATGAGCAGTTCTTC
cdr3_aa: CASSYWGGYEQFF

v_call: TRBV5-1
clone_size: NA
j_call: TRBJ2-7
d_call: NA
cdr3_nt: TGCGCCAGCAGCTTGGACTACGGACAGTACGAGCAGTACTTC
cdr3_aa: CASSLDYGQYEQYF

v_call: TRBV18
clone_size: NA
j_call: TRBJ1-2
d_call: NA
cdr3_nt: TGTGCCAGCTCACCATTCATATCGACAGACTATGGCTACACCTTC
cdr3_aa: CASSPFISTDYGYTF

v_call: TRBV7-3
clone_size: NA
j_call: TRBJ2-7
d_call: NA
cdr3_nt: TGTGCCAGCAGTGAAAACAGTTTAGCGTACGAGCAGTACTTC
cdr3_aa: CASSENSLAYEQYF

v_call: TRBV6-5
clone_size: NA
j_call: TRBJ1-1
d_call: TRBD1
cdr3_nt: TGTGCCAGCAGGGGACAGGGGGGCAGCACTGAAGCTTTCTTT
cdr3_aa: CASRGQGGSTEAFF

v_call: TRBV5-4
clone_size: NA
j_call: TRBJ1-6
d_call: NA
cdr3_nt: TGTGCCAGCAGCCCAGGACAGACCCTCCGAGGGGGTTCACCCCTCCACTTT
cdr3_aa: CASSPGQTLRGGSPLHF

v_call: TRBV11-2
clone_size: NA
j_call: TRBJ2-4
d_call: NA
cdr3_nt: TGTGCCAGCAGCCTAGGGGGAATAGCCAAAAACATTCAGTACTTC
cdr3_aa: CASSLGGIAKNIQYF